The entry that follows covers one TCR beta chain sequence. The length of the CDR3 is 13 residues. Trimming cost V 5 bases and J 6 bases; bases outside gene matches: 7. The germline V gene encodes CDR1 SGHTA and CDR2 FQGNSA. The data originate from a study of blood T cell repertoires in COVID-19. Original methodology: Reference gene primer amplification gave estimated nucleated cell counts. Clones were read by immunoSEQ multiplex PCR, and TCRdb kept only the in-frame ones, dropping some. V, J and clone size are those of that table, while D and trimming were read from the DNA. The sample shows about 320,000 clones, roughly 85% of them seen only once.

Sequencing was done on a sample of peripheral blood. The genes are TRBV7-2 and TRBJ2-7, with 7 bases identical to TRBD1. The TCR sequence derives from a human donor in a cohort sampled during active COVID-19. This CDR3 reads CASSHDRDLEQYF. The DNA of the CDR3 is TGTGCCAGCAGCCATGACAGGGATCTCGAGCAGTACTTC.